This T cell receptor beta chain emerged from a study of blood T cell repertoires in COVID-19. Study at large: The United States, Italy and Spain were the sources of the acute and convalescent COVID-19 samples. T cells, B-cell-depleted T cells, or PBMCs supplied cDNA or gDNA.

V dropped 7 bases and J dropped 6; count of bases not matched to a gene: 7. The CDR3 has 13 amino acids. From germline, CDR1 is SNHLY and CDR2 FYNNEI. TCRdb's table, derived via immunoSEQ multiplex PCR, lists solely in-frame clones and lacks some. Of around 130,000 clones listed, approximately 86% are singletons. The chain employs TRBV2 and TRBJ2-7; 9 nucleotides match TRBD1. This TCR derives from a human donor in a cohort sampled during active COVID-19. Sequencing was carried out using peripheral blood. This CDR3 reads CASKGQGLSEQYF. The DNA of the CDR3 is TGTGCCAGCAAGGGACAGGGATTGTCCGAGCAGTACTTC.